One sample yielded the 18 T cell receptor beta chains listed below, sequenced in a study of blood T cell repertoires in COVID-19. TCRdb keeps only in-frame clones here, not all; method: immunoSEQ multiplex PCR. Among 200,000 to 250,000 clones listed, about 88% were seen once. Material for sequencing was PBMCs or T cells enriched from blood (not recorded which). The receptors here all came from a woman in her 30s who had recovered from COVID-19.

The chain recombines TRBV11-2 with TRBJ2-5, with TRBD2 as a possible D gene (6 bases). Trimming removed 3 bases at V and 5 bases at J, with 10 bases between. Germline V gives CDR1 SGHAT, CDR2 FQNNGV. This CDR3 region has 13 residues. The CDR3 DNA sequence: TGTGCCAGCAGCTTGGGGGGAAGTGAGACCCAGTACTTC. Translated, it gives CASSLGGSETQYF.

This clone was counted between two and nine times. The chain combines TRBV7-9 with TRBJ2-1; D is possibly TRBD2 (5 bases). Trimming shortened V by 3 bases and J by 2 bases, and 17 bases separated the two germline ends. Germline V gene data show CDR1 as SEHNR and CDR2 as FQNEAQ (reference sequence). This CDR3 is 17 amino acids long. In DNA form, the CDR3 reads TGTGCCAGCAGCTTGGCCGGGGTCTGGAAAGCCTACAATGAGCAGTTCTTC. It yields the protein CASSLAGVWKAYNEQFF.

The V and J genes are TRBV7-2 and TRBJ1-6, with no clear D. Trimming cost V 2 bases and J 11 bases, with 10 bases left between them. The CDR3 covers 13 residues. Germline CDR1 reads SGHTA; CDR2 reads FQGNSA. CDR3 protein: CASSLNLEAPLHF. The CDR3 DNA sequence: TGTGCCAGCAGCTTAAACCTAGAGGCACCCCTCCACTTT.

The CDR3 DNA is TGTGCCAGCAGCCCGGGGGATGCGACTGAAGCTTTCTTT. It translates to CASSPGDATEAFF. This chain joins TRBV12-3 or TRBV12-4 and TRBJ1-1, with TRBD1 as a possible D gene (5 bases). This CDR3 has 13 amino acids. V gave up 6 bases and J gave up 5 bases, with 13 bases separating them.

The gene calls are TRBV4-3 and TRBJ2-4; D may be TRBD1 (6 bases). Deletions cut 3 bases from V and 3 bases from J, with 15 bases between. Germline CDR1 LGHNA, CDR2 YSLEER. This CDR3 is built from 16 residues. The CDR3 region is CASSHADSRGKNIQYF. DNA of the CDR3: TGCGCCAGCAGCCACGCGGACTCCAGGGGCAAAAACATTCAGTACTTC.

The J gene is TRBJ2-7, the V gene TRBV7-2; 7 positions agree with TRBD1. V dropped 6 bases and J dropped 1; count of bases not matched to a gene: 9. CDR3 length: 15 amino acids. CDR1 is SGHTA and CDR2 is FQGNSA in the germline V gene. CDR3 sequence reads: CASRKGAPDSYEQYF. The CDR3 region has the DNA TGTGCCAGCAGAAAGGGGGCGCCGGATTCCTACGAGCAGTACTTC.

The chain carries TRBV7-2 and TRBJ2-6, with 11 bases aligning to TRBD1. This CDR3 spans 17 amino acids. V lost 5 bases and J lost 2; bases outside the gene matches: 5. The V gene's germline CDR1 is SGHTA and CDR2 FQGNSA. The chain's CDR3 is CASSNRDRGAGANVLTF. The CDR3 DNA sequence: TGTGCCAGCAGCAACCGGGACAGGGGGGCTGGGGCCAACGTCCTGACTTTC. Looking up the rest from reference TRBV7-2 and TRBJ2-6 gives the full variable domain: GAGVSQSPSNKVTEKGKDVELRCDPISGHTALYWYRQSLGQGLEFLIYFQGNSAPDKSGLPSDRFSAERTGGSVSTLTIQRTQQEDSAVYLCASSNRDRGAGANVLTFGAGSRLTVL.

V usage is TRBV24-1 and J usage is TRBJ2-2, with 8 bases that match TRBD1. The V and J ends lost 3 bases and 4 bases, in that order; junction bases with no gene match: 3. Looked up from germline, CDR1 is KGHDR and CDR2 is SFDVKD. CDR3 length: 15 residues. CDR3 in amino acids: CATSDAQGVTGELFF. In DNA, the CDR3 is TGTGCCACCAGTGATGCACAGGGGGTCACCGGGGAGCTGTTTTTT.

V usage is TRBV15 and J usage is TRBJ2-7; 7 bases fit TRBD1. Germline V CDR1 and CDR2: LNHNV, YYDKDF (reference sequence). CDR3 length: 16 residues. The ends lost 5 bases at V and 1 base at J; junction bases unmatched: 11. The CDR3 nucleotides read TGTGCCACCAGCGGGGGAACAGGGGTTCCTTCCTACGAGCAGTACTTC. It yields the protein CATSGGTGVPSYEQYF.

The V gene is TRBV5-1, the J gene TRBJ1-1, with no clear D. The germline V gene has CDR1 SGHRS and CDR2 YFSETQ. Trimming removed 5 bases at V and 0 bases at J, with 11 bases between. The CDR3 loop spans 14 amino acids. CDR3 DNA: TGCGCCAGCAGAAATGATCAGGTGAACACTGAAGCTTTCTTT. Protein sequence: CASRNDQVNTEAFF.

The rearrangement links TRBV3-1 (or the pseudogene TRBV3-2) to TRBJ2-7, with D possibly being TRBD1 (6 bases). With 4 bases removed from V and 5 bases from J, the gap between germline ends came to 9 bases. This CDR3 region has 12 residues. Germline CDR1 reads LGHDT; CDR2 reads YNNKEL (reference sequence). CDR3 DNA sequence: TGTGCCAGCAGCCCTACAGGGCACGAGCAGTACTTC. As protein: CASSPTGHEQYF.

V usage is TRBV4-1 and J usage is TRBJ1-5; weak D call: TRBD1 (6 bases). Germline V gives CDR1 MGHRA, CDR2 YSYEKL. The CDR3 has 14 residues. Trimming removed 4 bases at V and 8 bases at J, with 15 bases between. CDR3 loop: CASSRWGQAEPQHF. In nucleotides, the CDR3 is TGCGCCAGCAGCCGCTGGGGGCAGGCCGAGCCCCAGCATTTT.

On this clone: The junction does not match germline at one end; this may be a read error. This sequence joins TRBV3-1 (or the pseudogene TRBV3-2) and TRBJ2-5; 7 bases are shared with TRBD1. Germline V gene data show CDR1 as LGHDT and CDR2 as YNNKEL (reference sequence). The CDR3 totals 12 residues. CDR3 nucleotides: TGTGCCAGCAGTCAAAATCAGGGGGTCTTGGACTTC. Protein: CASSQNQGVLDF.

This clone has a single count. The J gene is TRBJ1-6, the V gene TRBV18; 8 bases match TRBD1. V shed 6 bases, J shed 10 bases, and the junction held 8 bases outside the gene matches. The germline gives CDR1 KGHSH, CDR2 LQKENI. CDR3 length equals 14 residues. CDR3 in DNA: TGTGCCAGCTCCCCTGACAGGGGCGAATCACCCCTCCACTTT. This encodes CASSPDRGESPLHF.

V and J are TRBV7-9 and TRBJ1-2, with TRBD1 matching 7 bases. The germline CDR1 and CDR2 sequences are SEHNR and FQNEAQ (reference sequence). J was trimmed by 7 bases and V by 5 bases; bases with no gene match: 7. The CDR3 is 13 amino acids. The CDR3 region is CASSRQGSPGYTF. CDR3 bases: TGTGCCAGCAGCCGACAGGGCTCGCCTGGCTACACCTTC.

This chain uses TRBV30 with TRBJ2-7, with 7 bases fitting TRBD1. The CDR3 spans 12 residues. V was clipped by 4 bases and J by 0 bases; unmatched bases: 0. Germline V gene sequence: CDR1 GTSNPN, CDR2 SVGIG (reference sequence). The CDR3 loop is CAWTGGSYEQYF. In nucleotides, the CDR3 is TGTGCCTGGACAGGGGGCTCCTACGAGCAGTACTTC.

This chain links TRBV7-3 with TRBJ1-1; maybe TRBD1 (6 bases). The germline V gene has CDR1 SGHTA and CDR2 FQGTGA. Trimming shortened V by 5 bases and J by 1 base, and 14 bases separated the two germline ends. The CDR3 has 15 amino acids. This CDR3 reads CASSEVGTPNTEAFF. Written as DNA, the CDR3 is TGTGCCAGCAGCGAGGTCGGGACACCGAACACTGAAGCTTTCTTT.

This clone was seen just once. Written as DNA, the CDR3 is TGCGCCAGCAGCTCGCCGGGGGAGGCCTACGAGCAGTACTTC. This codes for CASSSPGEAYEQYF. The chain joins TRBV5-1 to TRBJ2-7; D possibly corresponds to TRBD2 (6 bases). The CDR3 is 14 residues long. V lost 3 bases and J 2 bases, leaving 12 bases between the germline ends. CDR1 and CDR2 (germline): SGHRS, YFSETQ. Variable domain in full (rest from reference TRBV5-1 and TRBJ2-7): KAGVTQTPRYLIKTRGQQVTLSCSPISGHRSVSWYQQTPGQGLQFLFEYFSETQRNKGNFPGRFSGRQFSNSRSEMNVSTLELGDSALYLCASSSPGEAYEQYFGPGTRLTVT.